This T cell receptor (beta chain) was captured in a study of cytomegalovirus exposure and HLA in healthy donors. Primers: 60 Vbeta forward and 13 Jbeta reverse. Sequenced by immunoSEQ multiplex PCR; TCRdb stores in-frame clones only, minus some. The repertoire holds 150,000 or so clones, with 70% to 85% as singletons. Study findings and constraints: For TCR beta chains, V- and J-gene trimming was later linked to a missense DCLRE1C variant.

The ends were cut back, 2 bases at V and 4 bases at J, with 9 bases in the middle. This CDR3 is 15 amino acids long. Germline V gene sequence: CDR1 MNHNY, CDR2 SVGAGI (reference sequence). This clone occurred once. Antigen: not known. Input material: PBMCs. The TCR comes from a woman aged 40-49 years in good health and CMV-seronegative. This sequence joins TRBV6-6 and TRBJ2-6, with TRBD1 as a possible D gene (5 bases). The CDR3 sequence is CASSYARAGANVLTF. The CDR3 DNA reads as TGTGCCAGCAGTTACGCCAGGGCCGGGGCCAACGTCCTGACTTTC.